This T cell receptor beta chain derives from a study of patients and donors after allogeneic stem cell transplantation. Per the germline V gene, CDR1 is KGHDR and CDR2 is SFDVKD. The ends lost 2 bases at V and 7 bases at J; junction bases unmatched: 2. This CDR3 region has 15 residues. Each CDR3 protein gets one entry after TCRdb re-called the RT-PCR reads with MiXCR. The table has fewer than 30,000 distinct CDR3 sequences, 7% to 8.5% seen once. The chain employs TRBV24-1 and TRBJ2-2, with 11 bases fitting TRBD1. Sequences were obtained from blood, either unsorted or a sorted T cell fraction (not recorded which). The sequence was collected from a human donor who was either an allogeneic HSCT recipient or a stem cell or donor lymphocyte infusion donor (not recorded which). It is not recorded whose cells these are; they may come from a transplant donor. CDR3 residues: CATSDWDRGNGELFF. In DNA, the CDR3 is TGTGCCACCAGTGATTGGGACAGGGGGAACGGGGAGCTGTTTTTT.